The source of this T cell receptor beta chain is a study of cytomegalovirus exposure and HLA in healthy donors. Germline lookup yields CDR1 SNHLY and CDR2 FYNNEI. V lost 5 bases to trimming and J lost 5 bases, with 18 bases between them. This CDR3 has 15 residues. Primers: 60 Vbeta forward and 13 Jbeta reverse. Using immunoSEQ multiplex PCR, the repertoire was profiled, and TCRdb retains in-frame clones only, with some absent. This sample has under 70,000 clones, with over 65% found just once. A remark on this clone: The target antigen is unknown.

Overall study results and limits: One variant, a missense change in DCLRE1C, was linked in a later analysis to TCR beta V- and J-gene trimming. HLA restriction was apparent for most CMV-associated TCR beta chains in a later analysis.

The rearrangement uses TRBV2 and TRBJ1-1; the D gene is possibly TRBD1 (5 bases). Source material: PBMCs. The TCR originated in a man aged 35 to 55 in good health and CMV-seropositive. Here the CDR3 reads CASSPGALVRTEAFF. Written as DNA, the CDR3 is TGTGCCAGCAGTCCTGGGGCCCTCGTAAGGACTGAAGCTTTCTTT.